A selection of T cell receptor beta chains follows, all from one sample in a study of T cells after yellow fever vaccination. MiXCR, run by TCRdb on the 5' RACE reads, gives a single entry per CDR3 protein. The sample includes hundreds of thousands of distinct CDR3 sequences, roughly an eighth of them seen just once. This specimen was CD4+ T cells sorted from PBMCs, taken 15 days after the yellow fever booster vaccination. These TCRs come from a man between 18 and 29 years old who received the YFV17D yellow fever vaccine. Each CDR3 is given with its conserved first and last residue. The D gene is left open where the match is weak. Where a row states a size, it is once, few, many or the class of an expanded clone; other rows omit it.

clone_size: few; d_call: -; v_call: TRBV6-1; j_call: TRBJ1-4; cdr3_nt: TGTGCCAGCAGGTTGGGACCCAATAATGAAAAACTGTTTTTT; cdr3_aa: CASRLGPNNEKLFF
clone_size: -; d_call: TRBD2; v_call: TRBV12-3/TRBV12-4; j_call: TRBJ2-7; cdr3_nt: TGTGCCAGCACGACTAGCGGGACTGTCTACGAGCAGTACTTC; cdr3_aa: CASTTSGTVYEQYF
clone_size: once; d_call: -; v_call: TRBV6-5; j_call: TRBJ2-3; cdr3_nt: TGTGCCAGCAGACCCTCGGGACTCCCAATGGGGGATACGCAGTATTTT; cdr3_aa: CASRPSGLPMGDTQYF
clone_size: few; d_call: -; v_call: TRBV6-2/TRBV6-3; j_call: TRBJ2-5; cdr3_nt: TGTGCCAGCGGGGCCTTCGGGACCCAGTACTTC; cdr3_aa: CASGAFGTQYF
clone_size: few; d_call: TRBD2; v_call: TRBV20-1; j_call: TRBJ2-3; cdr3_nt: TGCAGTGCTAGACCCAGCGGGGGGGCCACAGATACGCAGTATTTT; cdr3_aa: CSARPSGGATDTQYF
clone_size: -; d_call: -; v_call: TRBV20-1; j_call: TRBJ2-4; cdr3_nt: TGCAGTGCTAGAGCGCGGACAGGGAGGGATGGGGGCATTCAGTACTTC; cdr3_aa: CSARARTGRDGGIQYF
clone_size: few; d_call: -; v_call: TRBV10-3; j_call: TRBJ1-2; cdr3_nt: TGTGCCATCAGTGAGTCGTCCCGGGAGTTGTCCCTCTATGGCTACACCTTC; cdr3_aa: CAISESSRELSLYGYTF
clone_size: -; d_call: -; v_call: TRBV4-1; j_call: TRBJ1-2; cdr3_nt: TGCGCCAGCAGCCAACTGGGGGGTAACTATGGCTACACCTTC; cdr3_aa: CASSQLGGNYGYTF
clone_size: many; d_call: -; v_call: TRBV6-5; j_call: TRBJ2-1; cdr3_nt: TGTGCCAGCAGTTACTCGGCCAGGGTTAGAAATGAGCAGTTCTTC; cdr3_aa: CASSYSARVRNEQFF
clone_size: many; d_call: TRBD2; v_call: TRBV12-3/TRBV12-4; j_call: TRBJ2-7; cdr3_nt: TGTGCCAGCAGTTTACCGGGACTAGCGGGGTTCTACGAGCAGTACTTC; cdr3_aa: CASSLPGLAGFYEQYF
clone_size: few; d_call: TRBD2; v_call: TRBV7-8; j_call: TRBJ2-3; cdr3_nt: TGTGCCAGCAGCTTCGGACTAGCGGGGACCACAGATACGCAGTATTTT; cdr3_aa: CASSFGLAGTTDTQYF
clone_size: few; d_call: TRBD1; v_call: TRBV6-5; j_call: TRBJ1-6; cdr3_nt: TGTGCCAGCAGTTTATACAGGGGGATAGCACCCCTCCACTTT; cdr3_aa: CASSLYRGIAPLHF
clone_size: many; d_call: -; v_call: TRBV4-2; j_call: TRBJ2-2; cdr3_nt: TGTGCCAGCAGCCGGCCCGGGGCCACGGGCGGGGAGCTGTTTTTT; cdr3_aa: CASSRPGATGGELFF
clone_size: few; d_call: -; v_call: TRBV5-1; j_call: TRBJ1-6; cdr3_nt: TGCGCCAGCAGCCACGATTACGGGGACTATAATTCACCCCTCCACTTT; cdr3_aa: CASSHDYGDYNSPLHF
clone_size: few; d_call: -; v_call: TRBV6-2/TRBV6-3; j_call: TRBJ1-1; cdr3_nt: TGTGCCAGCAGTTCCCACCTTGGGGCTCTGGCTGAAGCTTTCTTT; cdr3_aa: CASSSHLGALAEAFF
clone_size: -; d_call: -; v_call: TRBV5-1; j_call: TRBJ1-1; cdr3_nt: TGCGCCAGCAGCGTATACAGGGAGGGCACTGAAGCTTTCTTT; cdr3_aa: CASSVYREGTEAFF
clone_size: -; d_call: -; v_call: TRBV3-1; j_call: TRBJ2-7; cdr3_nt: TGTGCCAGCAGCCCTAGTGGGGGATACCGGACCTACGAGCAGTACTTC; cdr3_aa: CASSPSGGYRTYEQYF
clone_size: -; d_call: -; v_call: TRBV12-3/TRBV12-4; j_call: TRBJ2-5; cdr3_nt: TGTGCCAGCAGTTTAGGGACAGCAACCCAGTACTTC; cdr3_aa: CASSLGTATQYF
clone_size: -; d_call: TRBD1; v_call: TRBV10-3; j_call: TRBJ2-7; cdr3_nt: TGTGCCATCAGTGAATTACCGGGACAGGTTTACGAGCAGTACTTC; cdr3_aa: CAISELPGQVYEQYF
clone_size: many; d_call: TRBD2; v_call: TRBV7-9; j_call: TRBJ2-2; cdr3_nt: TGTGCCAGCAGCCCCCAGCCTAGCGGGGGAATCGGGGAGCTGTTTTTT; cdr3_aa: CASSPQPSGGIGELFF
clone_size: -; d_call: -; v_call: TRBV2; j_call: TRBJ1-4; cdr3_nt: TGTGCCAGCAGGATAGTTAATGAAAAACTGTTTTTT; cdr3_aa: CASRIVNEKLFF
clone_size: few; d_call: -; v_call: TRBV6-5; j_call: TRBJ2-6; cdr3_nt: TGTGCCAGCAGTTACGAAGGCTCTGGGGCCAACGTCCTGACTTTC; cdr3_aa: CASSYEGSGANVLTF
clone_size: few; d_call: -; v_call: TRBV6-5; j_call: TRBJ2-4; cdr3_nt: TGTGCCAGCAGTTACTCGAAGAGTCGAGCCAAAAACATTCAGTACTTC; cdr3_aa: CASSYSKSRAKNIQYF
clone_size: -; d_call: -; v_call: TRBV5-5; j_call: TRBJ2-5; cdr3_nt: TGTGCCAGCAGCTTGGCCAACCTGGCGGATGGGACCCAGTACTTC; cdr3_aa: CASSLANLADGTQYF
clone_size: -; d_call: -; v_call: TRBV12-3/TRBV12-4; j_call: TRBJ2-6; cdr3_nt: TGTGCCACCCTTCGGGGGCCCTCTGGGGCCAACGTCCTGACTTTC; cdr3_aa: CATLRGPSGANVLTF
clone_size: -; d_call: -; v_call: TRBV5-1; j_call: TRBJ2-4; cdr3_nt: TGCGCCAGCAGCAATTGGCAGGGGAACATTCAGTACTTC; cdr3_aa: CASSNWQGNIQYF
clone_size: few; d_call: -; v_call: TRBV6-1; j_call: TRBJ1-2; cdr3_nt: TGTGCCAGCAGTGGACTGATTAACTATGGCTACACCTTC; cdr3_aa: CASSGLINYGYTF
clone_size: few; d_call: TRBD1; v_call: TRBV14; j_call: TRBJ1-1; cdr3_nt: TGTGCCAGCAGCCAAACCTCAGGGGGTTCGGCTTTCTTT; cdr3_aa: CASSQTSGGSAFF
clone_size: -; d_call: -; v_call: TRBV7-2; j_call: TRBJ1-2; cdr3_nt: TGTGCCAGCAGCAAGCGCCCGGGGGGGGTAGATTATGGCTACACCTTC; cdr3_aa: CASSKRPGGVDYGYTF
clone_size: few; d_call: -; v_call: TRBV30; j_call: TRBJ2-1; cdr3_nt: TGTGCCTGGAGTGGGGTTTGGGGCTGGGGTGAGCAGTTCTTC; cdr3_aa: CAWSGVWGWGEQFF
clone_size: -; d_call: -; v_call: TRBV20-1; j_call: TRBJ2-7; cdr3_nt: TGCAGTGCTAGAGAGGGGTTTGCCTACGAGCAGTACTTC; cdr3_aa: CSAREGFAYEQYF
clone_size: few; d_call: -; v_call: TRBV5-1; j_call: TRBJ2-7; cdr3_nt: TGCGCCAGCAGCTTGGAGACGTCGGCCTACGAGCAGTACTTC; cdr3_aa: CASSLETSAYEQYF
clone_size: -; d_call: TRBD2; v_call: TRBV5-1; j_call: TRBJ2-5; cdr3_nt: TGCGCCAGCAGCTCCGGGGGGACCCCCCAAGAGACCCAGTACTTC; cdr3_aa: CASSSGGTPQETQYF
clone_size: -; d_call: TRBD2; v_call: TRBV5-6; j_call: TRBJ2-3; cdr3_nt: TGTGCCAGCAGCTCGAGCGGGGGGGCCTTCACAGATACGCAGTATTTT; cdr3_aa: CASSSSGGAFTDTQYF
clone_size: -; d_call: -; v_call: TRBV19; j_call: TRBJ1-2; cdr3_nt: TGTGCCAGCCAGGACAGATACTATGGCTACACCTTC; cdr3_aa: CASQDRYYGYTF
clone_size: few; d_call: -; v_call: TRBV4-3; j_call: TRBJ2-3; cdr3_nt: TGCGCCAGCAGCCATGAGGGGACTGACTACACAGATACGCAGTATTTT; cdr3_aa: CASSHEGTDYTDTQYF
clone_size: -; d_call: -; v_call: TRBV28; j_call: TRBJ2-5; cdr3_nt: TGTGCCAGCAGTTTAGACTATCCGAAAGAGACCCAGTACTTC; cdr3_aa: CASSLDYPKETQYF
clone_size: -; d_call: -; v_call: TRBV7-2; j_call: TRBJ1-2; cdr3_nt: TGTGCCAGCAGGAGACCCGGGGTCAACTATGGCTACACCTTC; cdr3_aa: CASRRPGVNYGYTF
clone_size: -; d_call: -; v_call: TRBV5-1; j_call: TRBJ1-6; cdr3_nt: TGCGCCAGCAGCTTGGACGTGCATAATTCACCCCTCCACTTT; cdr3_aa: CASSLDVHNSPLHF
clone_size: few; d_call: -; v_call: TRBV5-4; j_call: TRBJ2-5; cdr3_nt: TGTGCCAGCAGCTTACAGGTCCAAAAAGAGACCCAGTACTTC; cdr3_aa: CASSLQVQKETQYF
clone_size: many; d_call: -; v_call: TRBV4-3; j_call: TRBJ2-1; cdr3_nt: TGCGCCAGCAGCCAAGATTCTTACTACAATGAGCAGTTCTTC; cdr3_aa: CASSQDSYYNEQFF
clone_size: -; d_call: -; v_call: TRBV3-1; j_call: TRBJ2-5; cdr3_nt: TGTGCCAGCAGCCAACAGCGGTTAAAAGAGACCCAGTACTTC; cdr3_aa: CASSQQRLKETQYF
clone_size: -; d_call: -; v_call: TRBV7-9; j_call: TRBJ1-4; cdr3_nt: TGTGCCAGCCGGTTTGGGGATGCAACTAATGAAAAACTGTTTTTT; cdr3_aa: CASRFGDATNEKLFF
clone_size: -; d_call: -; v_call: TRBV12-3/TRBV12-4; j_call: TRBJ1-1; cdr3_nt: TGTGCCAGCAGTTTCTATGCCCAGGGTAGTCCGGACACTGAAGCTTTCTTT; cdr3_aa: CASSFYAQGSPDTEAFF
clone_size: many; d_call: -; v_call: TRBV9; j_call: TRBJ2-7; cdr3_nt: TGTGCCAGCGGGCGGGGCCGCCGTTACGACGAGCAGTACTTC; cdr3_aa: CASGRGRRYDEQYF
clone_size: few; d_call: -; v_call: TRBV4-1; j_call: TRBJ1-4; cdr3_nt: TGCGCCAGCAGCGCCGAGGGTGGAAGTGAAAAACTGTTTTTT; cdr3_aa: CASSAEGGSEKLFF
clone_size: -; d_call: -; v_call: TRBV10-1; j_call: TRBJ2-7; cdr3_nt: TGCGCCAGCAGTGAGCGGGGGGCCGATTCTCAGTACTTC; cdr3_aa: CASSERGADSQYF
clone_size: -; d_call: -; v_call: TRBV29-1; j_call: TRBJ1-2; cdr3_nt: TGCAGCGTTGCCTCACGGACCGGCGAATGGAGAAACTATGGCTACACCTTC; cdr3_aa: CSVASRTGEWRNYGYTF
clone_size: -; d_call: -; v_call: TRBV12-3/TRBV12-4; j_call: TRBJ1-3; cdr3_nt: TGTGCCAGCAGTTTCTCTGAAAACACCATATATTTT; cdr3_aa: CASSFSENTIYF
clone_size: few; d_call: -; v_call: TRBV12-3/TRBV12-4; j_call: TRBJ2-5; cdr3_nt: TGTGCCAGCAGTTTATGGGGGGCAAGGGCTATAGCATACTTC; cdr3_aa: CASSLWGARAIAYF
clone_size: -; d_call: TRBD2; v_call: TRBV11-2; j_call: TRBJ2-1; cdr3_nt: TGTGCCAGCAGCCCCGGGACTAGCGATGTGGGTGAGCAGTTCTTC; cdr3_aa: CASSPGTSDVGEQFF
clone_size: few; d_call: -; v_call: TRBV27; j_call: TRBJ2-5; cdr3_nt: TGTGCCAGCAAGGAGGGCAGGGGCCAAGAGACCCAGTACTTC; cdr3_aa: CASKEGRGQETQYF
clone_size: few; d_call: -; v_call: TRBV20-1; j_call: TRBJ2-3; cdr3_nt: TGCAGTGCCGAGCCGTCACTAGATCCCACAGATACGCAGTATTTT; cdr3_aa: CSAEPSLDPTDTQYF
clone_size: few; d_call: -; v_call: TRBV6-2/TRBV6-3; j_call: TRBJ1-2; cdr3_nt: TGTGCCAGCAGTTACTCCCCCTCAAACGTCTATGGCTACACCTTC; cdr3_aa: CASSYSPSNVYGYTF
clone_size: few; d_call: -; v_call: TRBV12-3/TRBV12-4; j_call: TRBJ1-1; cdr3_nt: TGTGCCAGCAGTTTCGAAAGACTGGGGACAGCTTTCTTT; cdr3_aa: CASSFERLGTAFF
clone_size: -; d_call: TRBD2; v_call: TRBV6-2/TRBV6-3; j_call: TRBJ2-1; cdr3_nt: TGTGCCAGCAGATCACTAGCGGGGGGGCACAATGAGCAGTTCTTC; cdr3_aa: CASRSLAGGHNEQFF
clone_size: -; d_call: TRBD1; v_call: TRBV7-3; j_call: TRBJ1-2; cdr3_nt: TGTGCCAGCAGCTCCCCGACAGGGGCCGTCTATGGCTACACCTTC; cdr3_aa: CASSSPTGAVYGYTF
clone_size: few; d_call: TRBD1; v_call: TRBV20-1; j_call: TRBJ1-5; cdr3_nt: TGCAGTGCTAGTTTACACACAGGGGGCGTGCAGCCCCAGCATTTT; cdr3_aa: CSASLHTGGVQPQHF